This TCR beta chain emerged from a study of identical twins. A single record per CDR3 protein comes from TCRdb applying MiXCR to the 5' RACE reads. The sample holds roughly 720,000 distinct CDR3 sequences; about 20% are singletons and the top ten take approximately 14%. V lost 4 bases and J 8 bases, leaving 15 bases between the germline ends. Germline assignment: CDR1 MNHEY and CDR2 SVGEGT. This CDR3 contains 14 residues. This clonotype has a handful of counts. This same sample was also taken into another study, of T cells expressing NK-cell markers. That paper states: Source material for TCR beta repertoires consisted of sorted CD3+CD56+NKG2C+, CD3+CD56+NKG2C- and CD3+CD56-NKG2C+ T cells. Seven of the eight sequenced donors were classified as HCMV-seropositive, and one was classified as seronegative.

This sequence joins TRBV6-2 or TRBV6-3 and TRBJ2-1, with TRBD1 as a possible D gene (5 bases). The clonotype was recovered from a woman between 18 and 29 years old in good health. The specimen was PBMCs. The CDR3 here is CASSSADTWDEQFF. CDR3 DNA sequence: TGTGCCAGCAGTTCTGCGGACACTTGGGATGAGCAGTTCTTC.